A selection of T cell receptor beta chains follows, all from one sample in a study of blood T cell repertoires in COVID-19. Produced via immunoSEQ multiplex PCR; TCRdb's table is partial and in-frame only. Counted here are roughly 100,000 clones, over 70% occurring once; the ten biggest clones make up about 0.85%. Sequenced input: peripheral blood. These receptors were taken from a human donor with acute or convalescent COVID-19. The donor label of this sample is uncertain. Both conserved end residues are part of each CDR3. D genes are given only for firm matches. Part of the rows lack a size; the others show once, few, many or a class for expanded clones.

clone size,J gene,V gene,D gene,CDR3 protein,CDR3 DNA
NA,TRBJ1-1,TRBV9,NA,CASTGLAGTEAFF,TGTGCCAGCACCGGTTTGGCGGGAACTGAAGCTTTCTTT
NA,TRBJ1-2,TRBV4-1,NA,CASSQTPRVGGGYGYTF,TGCGCCAGCAGCCAGACCCCCCGCGTCGGCGGCGGCTATGGCTACACCTTC
few,TRBJ2-5,TRBV19,TRBD2,CASSISRGAGGLRETQYF,TGTGCCAGTAGTATATCCCGGGGAGCGGGGGGGCTCCGAGAGACCCAGTACTTC
NA,TRBJ2-2,TRBV30,NA,CAWSVSNTGELFF,TGTGCCTGGAGTGTGAGCAACACCGGGGAGCTGTTTTTT
NA,TRBJ1-6,TRBV5-1,NA,CASSLTGGHGGDSPLHF,TGCGCCAGCAGCTTGACGGGTGGACACGGAGGGGATTCACCCCTCCACTTT
once,TRBJ1-4,TRBV5-5,NA,CASSLEVGAANEKLFF,TGTGCCAGCAGCTTGGAGGTGGGGGCTGCTAATGAAAAACTGTTTTTT
once,TRBJ2-7,TRBV6-5,NA,CASRKDSYEQYF,TGTGCCAGCAGGAAGGACAGCTACGAGCAGTACTTC
NA,TRBJ2-2,TRBV6-1,TRBD2,CASSEALGGEVTGELFF,TGTGCCAGCAGTGAAGCGCTGGGGGGGGAGGTCACCGGGGAGCTGTTTTTT
NA,TRBJ1-2,TRBV12-3/TRBV12-4,NA,CASSFGGYGYTF,TGTGCCAGCAGTTTCGGCGGCTATGGCTACACCTTC
few,TRBJ1-5,TRBV30,NA,CAWSDQGGNQPQHF,TGTGCCTGGAGTGATCAGGGTGGAAATCAGCCCCAGCATTTT
NA,TRBJ1-2,TRBV19,NA,CASRGTRGGLGGYTF,TGTGCCAGTAGAGGGACACGGGGCGGACTCGGGGGCTACACCTTC
NA,TRBJ1-1,TRBV28,TRBD1,CASRATGETEAFF,TGTGCCAGCAGGGCTACAGGGGAAACTGAAGCTTTCTTT
NA,TRBJ2-5,TRBV7-6,NA,CASSPSTGAGETQYF,TGTGCCAGCAGCCCGTCCACAGGGGCGGGGGAGACCCAGTACTTC
NA,TRBJ1-4,TRBV3-1/TRBV3-2,TRBD1,CASSLTTGAEEKLFF,TGTGCCAGCAGCCTTACGACAGGGGCCGAAGAAAAACTGTTTTTT
NA,TRBJ2-1,TRBV24-1,NA,CATSDLESSRSFF,TGTGCCACCAGTGACCTCGAATCCTCCCGGTCCTTCTTC
NA,TRBJ1-5,TRBV20-1,NA,CSASSGVGSNQPQHF,TGCAGTGCTAGTTCCGGGGTTGGTAGCAATCAGCCCCAGCATTTT
NA,TRBJ2-2,TRBV5-6,TRBD2,CASSLVGLAGRAGELFF,TGTGCCAGCAGCTTGGTTGGACTAGCGGGGAGGGCCGGGGAGCTGTTTTTT
few,TRBJ2-3,TRBV5-4,TRBD2,CASSLGRGGPEDTQYF,TGTGCCAGCAGCTTGGGACGGGGGGGCCCCGAAGATACGCAGTATTTT
NA,TRBJ1-5,TRBV15,NA,CATSRDMGRGQPQHF,TGTGCCACCAGCAGAGATATGGGTAGGGGTCAGCCCCAGCATTTT
NA,TRBJ1-6,TRBV7-9,NA,CASSFEGLDSPLHF,TGTGCCAGCAGCTTTGAGGGTCTTGATTCACCCCTCCACTTT
NA,TRBJ2-1,TRBV5-6,NA,CASSLGGVNEQFF,TGTGCCAGCAGCTTGGGGGGCGTGAATGAGCAGTTCTTC
NA,TRBJ2-5,TRBV5-1,TRBD2,CASSRVAGNQETQYF,TGCGCCAGCAGCCGAGTAGCGGGGAACCAAGAGACCCAGTACTTC
NA,TRBJ2-3,TRBV24-1,TRBD2,CATSAGRDLTDTQYF,TGTGCCACCAGTGCCGGGAGGGACCTCACAGATACGCAGTATTTT
NA,TRBJ2-1,TRBV5-6,TRBD2,CASSLWVAGDYEQFF,TGTGCCAGCAGCTTGTGGGTAGCGGGGGACTATGAGCAGTTCTTC
NA,TRBJ2-3,TRBV7-8,NA,CASSSRRVGDTQYF,TGTGCCAGCAGCTCACGGCGGGTGGGGGATACGCAGTATTTT
once,TRBJ1-5,TRBV24-1,NA,CATSGGGDSNQPQHF,TGTGCCACCTCCGGAGGAGGGGATAGCAATCAGCCCCAGCATTTT
NA,TRBJ1-1,TRBV27,NA,CASNPVRGSGNTEAFF,TGTGCCAGCAACCCAGTCAGGGGATCGGGTAACACTGAAGCTTTCTTT
few,TRBJ1-3,TRBV18,NA,CASSPDRRGSGNTIYF,TGTGCCAGCTCACCGGACAGAAGGGGCTCTGGAAACACCATATATTTT
few,TRBJ1-2,TRBV5-1,NA,CASSLGLNYGYTF,TGCGCCAGCAGCTTGGGGCTTAACTATGGCTACACCTTC
few,TRBJ1-5,TRBV18,NA,CASSPSGDNQPQHF,TGTGCCAGCTCACCTTCCGGGGACAACCAGCCCCAGCATTTT
NA,TRBJ1-6,TRBV29-1,TRBD1,CSAGQGANSPLHF,TGCAGCGCCGGACAGGGGGCAAATTCACCCCTCCACTTT
NA,TRBJ2-3,TRBV19,TRBD2,CASSSRAIAGGYTDTQYF,TGTGCCAGTAGTTCCCGAGCAATAGCGGGGGGTTACACAGATACGCAGTATTTT
few,TRBJ2-1,TRBV10-3,TRBD2,CAISESGGGYNEQFF,TGTGCCATCAGTGAGAGCGGCGGGGGCTACAATGAGCAGTTCTTC
NA,TRBJ2-7,TRBV28,NA,CASTGYHEQYF,TGTGCCAGCACAGGGTACCACGAGCAGTACTTC